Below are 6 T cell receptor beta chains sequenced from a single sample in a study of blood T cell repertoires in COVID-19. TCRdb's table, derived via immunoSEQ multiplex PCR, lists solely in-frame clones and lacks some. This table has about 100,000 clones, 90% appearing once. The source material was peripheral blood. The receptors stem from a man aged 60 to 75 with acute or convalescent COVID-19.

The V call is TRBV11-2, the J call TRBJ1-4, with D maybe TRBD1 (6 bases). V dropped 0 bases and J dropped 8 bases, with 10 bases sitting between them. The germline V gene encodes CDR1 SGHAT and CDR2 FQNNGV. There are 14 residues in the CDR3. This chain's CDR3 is CASSLDRGTEKLFF. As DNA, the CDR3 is TGTGCCAGCAGCTTAGATAGGGGGACAGAAAAACTGTTTTTT.

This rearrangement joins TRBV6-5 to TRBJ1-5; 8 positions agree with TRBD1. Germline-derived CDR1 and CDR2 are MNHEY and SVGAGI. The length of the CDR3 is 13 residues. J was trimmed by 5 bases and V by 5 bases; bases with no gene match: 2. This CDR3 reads CASSPGGHQPQHF. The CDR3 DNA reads TGTGCCAGCAGTCCAGGGGGCCATCAGCCCCAGCATTTT.

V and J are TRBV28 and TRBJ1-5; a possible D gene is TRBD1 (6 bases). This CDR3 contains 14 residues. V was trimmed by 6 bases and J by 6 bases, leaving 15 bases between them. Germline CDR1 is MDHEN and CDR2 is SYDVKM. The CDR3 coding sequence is TGTGCCAGCAGGCTACAGGGAGTGGGTCAGCCCCAGCATTTT. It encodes CASRLQGVGQPQHF. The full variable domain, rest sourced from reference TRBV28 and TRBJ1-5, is DVKVTQSSRYLVKRTGEKVFLECVQDMDHENMFWYRQDPGLGLRLIYFSYDVKMKEKGDIPEGYSVSREKKERFSLILESASTNQTSMYLCASRLQGVGQPQHFGDGTRLSIL.

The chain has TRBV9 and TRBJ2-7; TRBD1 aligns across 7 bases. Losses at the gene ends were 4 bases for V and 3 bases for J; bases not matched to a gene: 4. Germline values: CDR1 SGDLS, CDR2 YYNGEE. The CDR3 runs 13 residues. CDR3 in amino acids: CASSPGTVYEQYF. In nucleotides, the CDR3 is TGTGCCAGCAGCCCCGGGACAGTCTACGAGCAGTACTTC.

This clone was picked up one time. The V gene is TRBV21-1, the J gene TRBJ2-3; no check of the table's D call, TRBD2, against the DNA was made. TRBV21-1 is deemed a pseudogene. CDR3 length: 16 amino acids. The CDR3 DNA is TGTGCCAGCAGCAAACGGGTACCCCTGCCCACAGATACGCAGTATTTT. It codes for CASSKRVPLPTDTQYF.

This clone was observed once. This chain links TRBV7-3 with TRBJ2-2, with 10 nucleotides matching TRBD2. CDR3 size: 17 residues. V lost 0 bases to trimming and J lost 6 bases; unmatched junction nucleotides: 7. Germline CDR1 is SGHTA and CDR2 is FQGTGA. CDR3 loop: CASSLTLLAGGSGELFF. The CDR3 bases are TGTGCCAGCAGCTTAACGTTATTAGCGGGGGGCTCCGGGGAGCTGTTTTTT. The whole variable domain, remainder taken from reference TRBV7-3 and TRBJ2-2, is GAGVSQTPSNKVTEKGKYVELRCDPISGHTALYWYRQSLGQGPEFLIYFQGTGAADDSGLPNDRFFAVRPEGSVSTLKIQRTERGDSAVYLCASSLTLLAGGSGELFFGEGSRLTVL.